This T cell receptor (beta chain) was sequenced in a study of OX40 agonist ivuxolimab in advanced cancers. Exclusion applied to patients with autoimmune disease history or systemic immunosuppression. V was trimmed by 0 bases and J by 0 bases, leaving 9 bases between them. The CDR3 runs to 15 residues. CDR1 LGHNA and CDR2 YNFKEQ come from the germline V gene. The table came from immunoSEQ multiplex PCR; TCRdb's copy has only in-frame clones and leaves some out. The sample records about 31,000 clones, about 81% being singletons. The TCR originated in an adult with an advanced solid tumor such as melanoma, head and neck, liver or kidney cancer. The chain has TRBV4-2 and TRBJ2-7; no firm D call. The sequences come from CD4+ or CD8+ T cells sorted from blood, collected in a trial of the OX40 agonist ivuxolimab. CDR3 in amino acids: CASSQEMAPSYEQYF. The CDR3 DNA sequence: TGTGCCAGCAGCCAAGAAATGGCTCCCTCCTACGAGCAGTACTTC.